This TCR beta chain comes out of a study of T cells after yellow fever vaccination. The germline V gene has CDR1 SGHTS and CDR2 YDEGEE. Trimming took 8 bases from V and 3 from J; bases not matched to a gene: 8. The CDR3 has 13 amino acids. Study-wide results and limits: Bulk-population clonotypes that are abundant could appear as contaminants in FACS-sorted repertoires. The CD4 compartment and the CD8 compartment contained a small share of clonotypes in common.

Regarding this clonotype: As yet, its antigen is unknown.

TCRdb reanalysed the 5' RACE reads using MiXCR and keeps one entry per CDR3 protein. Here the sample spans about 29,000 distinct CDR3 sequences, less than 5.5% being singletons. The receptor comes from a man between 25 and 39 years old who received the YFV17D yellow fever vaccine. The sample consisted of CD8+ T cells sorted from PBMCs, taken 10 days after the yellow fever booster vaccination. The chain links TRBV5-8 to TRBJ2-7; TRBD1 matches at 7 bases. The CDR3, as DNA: TGTGCCAGGAGCCCCGGGACAGTCTACGAGCAGTACTTC. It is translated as CARSPGTVYEQYF.